Described below is a single TCR beta chain sequence and its context. Data came from immunoSEQ multiplex PCR; TCRdb stores just in-frame clones and leaves some out. Altogether more than 35,000 clones are present, roughly nine tenths being singletons, with the ten largest covering 40% to 45%. The data derive from a study of OX40 agonist ivuxolimab in advanced cancers. Germline lookup yields CDR1 KGHSH and CDR2 LQKENI. The CDR3 runs 15 residues. V was shortened by 2 bases and J by 3 bases, with 14 bases between the two germline ends. The chain links TRBV18 to TRBJ2-7, with D perhaps TRBD1 (6 bases). The source of this sequence is an adult with an advanced solid tumor such as melanoma, head and neck, liver or kidney cancer. Sample: CD4+ or CD8+ T cells sorted from blood, taken in a trial of the OX40 agonist ivuxolimab. This chain's CDR3 is CASSPGAGANYEQYF. The DNA for the CDR3 is TGTGCCAGCTCACCAGGGGCAGGGGCAAACTACGAGCAGTACTTC.